The 25 T cell receptor beta chains given below trace back to one sample, sequenced in a study of T cell repertoires in cytomegalovirus infection. The antigens of these receptors remain unknown. From the reads, TCRdb called clonotypes with MiXCR, one entry per CDR3 protein. The repertoire consists of 200,000 to 250,000 distinct CDR3 sequences, with roughly two fifths occurring once and the leading ten covering 59%. The sequencing used CD8+ T cells from cultured PBMCs, collected from culture after CMV antigen stimulation. These receptors came from a human donor in good health (CMV status not recorded). Some clones in this sample may be carry-over from other donors' samples.

V and J are TRBV7-2 and TRBJ1-1; D is ambiguous. The CDR3 contains 15 residues. V was cut by 5 bases and J by 0 bases, with 13 bases left in between. Germline CDR1 and CDR2: SGHTA and FQGNSA. CDR3 in DNA: TGTGCCAGCAGCCCCCCCGCAGTCCTGAACACTGAAGCTTTCTTT. It yields the protein CASSPPAVLNTEAFF.

This clonotype was observed a handful of times. The chain couples TRBV12-3 or TRBV12-4 to TRBJ2-4; D is possibly TRBD2 (5 bases). This CDR3 is 15 amino acids long. V lost 6 bases to trimming and J lost 4 bases, with 16 bases between them. CDR3 protein: CASSPRRTEKNIQYF. CDR3 sequence (DNA): TGTGCCAGCAGCCCCCGACGGACTGAAAAAAACATTCAGTACTTC.

The chain joins TRBV5-6 to TRBJ2-1; no reliable D call. Germline-derived CDR1 and CDR2 are SGHDT and YYEEEE. Trimming removed 0 bases at V and 5 bases at J, with 15 bases between. There are 16 residues in the CDR3. CDR3 loop: CASSLADRGWDNEQFF. The CDR3 coding sequence is TGTGCCAGCAGCTTGGCGGACCGTGGCTGGGACAATGAGCAGTTCTTC.

This clonotype was observed a handful of times. The J gene is TRBJ2-2, the V gene TRBV27, with D unresolved. The CDR3 covers 12 residues. V dropped 7 bases and J dropped 0 bases, with 3 bases sitting between them. Germline V gives CDR1 MNHEY, CDR2 SMNVEV (reference sequence). CDR3: CASTSNTGELFF. The CDR3 nucleotides are TGTGCCAGCACCTCGAACACCGGGGAGCTGTTTTTT.

The CDR3 sequence is CAIRGTGDSNQPQHF. The CDR3 nucleotides are TGTGCCATCAGAGGGACAGGGGATAGCAATCAGCCCCAGCATTTT. V gene TRBV10-3 combines with J gene TRBJ1-5; the match to TRBD1 covers 10 bases. Germline V lookup: CDR1 ENHRY, CDR2 SYGVKD. Losses at the gene ends were 6 bases for V and 0 bases for J; bases not matched to a gene: 2. The CDR3 contains 15 residues.

A word on this clonotype: The junction and the germline gene differ at one end; a read error may be behind it. This rearrangement joins TRBV7-8 to TRBJ2-3, with TRBD2 identical over 9 bases. The CDR3 covers 16 residues. Germline values: CDR1 SGHVS, CDR2 FQNEAQ. CDR3 bases: TGTGCAAGCAGCTTAGGGCGGGGGGGCTGGGCAGATACGCCGTATTTT. Translating gives CASSLGRGGWADTPYF.

This clonotype was observed a few times. The V and J genes are TRBV7-3 and TRBJ2-2; 10 nucleotides match TRBD2. Germline CDR1 is SGHTA and CDR2 is FQGTGA. The CDR3 loop spans 17 amino acids. Trimming removed 5 bases from V and 4 bases from J; junction bases left unmatched: 10. CDR3: CASSPSSAGGPTGELFF. CDR3 sequence (DNA): TGTGCCAGCAGCCCGTCTTCAGCGGGAGGGCCCACCGGGGAGCTGTTTTTT.

The gene calls are TRBV11-2 and TRBJ2-5; TRBD2 matches at 10 bases. Trimming removed 4 bases from V and 4 bases from J; junction bases left unmatched: 9. The CDR3 sequence is 16 residues long. Per germline, CDR1 SGHAT and CDR2 FQNNGV. The CDR3, as DNA: TGTGCCAGCAGCTGGGGGACTAGCGCGATAAGAGAGACCCAGTACTTC. Its protein is CASSWGTSAIRETQYF.

There are a few counts of this clonotype. The chain uses TRBV11-3 and TRBJ2-2, with D possibly called TRBD1 or TRBD2 (5 bases each). Germline-derived CDR1 and CDR2 are SGHNT and YENEEA. There are 15 residues in the CDR3. Between the trimmed V and J ends, which lost 5 bases and 3 bases, there was a span of 13 bases. CDR3 in amino acids: CASSARDGYTGELFF. Written as DNA, the CDR3 is TGTGCCAGCAGCGCCCGGGACGGCTACACCGGGGAGCTGTTTTTT. The entire variable domain, with the rest obtained from reference TRBV11-3 and TRBJ2-2, is as follows: EAGVVQSPRYKIIEKKQPVAFWCNPISGHNTLYWYLQNLGQGPELLIRYENEEAVDDSQLPKDRFSAERLKGVDSTLKIQPAELGDSAVYLCASSARDGYTGELFFGEGSRLTVL.

V usage is TRBV20-1 and J usage is TRBJ2-1; D unresolved. This CDR3 is built from 17 residues. Germline CDR1 and CDR2: DFQATT and SNEGSKA (reference sequence). Trimming pared 3 bases from V and 6 bases from J, leaving 24 bases between. The CDR3: CSASHRRDQAVGNEQFF. CDR3 coding DNA: TGCAGTGCTAGTCACAGACGAGATCAGGCGGTAGGCAATGAGCAGTTCTTC.

The chain uses TRBV4-2 and TRBJ1-2, with 9 nucleotides matching TRBD1. Germline V gene sequence: CDR1 LGHNA, CDR2 YNFKEQ. This CDR3 is built from 16 residues. The ends lost 4 bases at V and 6 bases at J; junction bases unmatched: 12. In DNA form, the CDR3 reads TGTGCCAGCAGCCTCGAACAGGGGGCGGTAGGGGATGGCTACACCTTC. Its protein is CASSLEQGAVGDGYTF.

V gene TRBV9 combines with J gene TRBJ1-6; D remains unclear. Germline loops: CDR1 SGDLS, CDR2 YYNGEE. The V end lost 4 bases, the J end lost 5 bases, and 13 bases lay between the germline ends. The CDR3 sequence is 15 residues long. CDR3 residues: CASSPSRGNNSPLHF. In DNA form, the CDR3 reads TGTGCCAGCAGCCCTTCTCGTGGTAATAATTCACCCCTCCACTTT. The full variable domain, with the rest looked up from reference TRBV9 and TRBJ1-6, is DSGVTQTPKHLITATGQRVTLRCSPRSGDLSVYWYQQSLDQGLQFLIQYYNGEERAKGNILERFSAQQFPDLHSELNLSSLELGDSALYFCASSPSRGNNSPLHFGNGTRLTVT.

This clonotype has at least ten counts. This rearrangement joins TRBV7-2 to TRBJ2-3; 7 positions agree with TRBD2. This CDR3 is built from 16 residues. The germline V gene encodes CDR1 SGHTA and CDR2 FQGNSA. V lost 2 bases to trimming and J lost 4 bases; unmatched junction nucleotides: 9. This chain's CDR3 is CASSLSMEGGPDTQYF. The CDR3 nucleotides read TGTGCCAGCAGCTTATCAATGGAGGGAGGGCCAGATACGCAGTATTTT.

The V and J genes are TRBV4-1 and TRBJ1-6, with no clear D. The CDR3 is 16 residues long. Germline lookup yields CDR1 MGHRA and CDR2 YSYEKL. Trimming removed 0 bases from V and 4 bases from J, with 10 bases in between. CDR3 loop: CASSQEPGRYNSPLHF. The CDR3 nucleotides read TGCGCCAGCAGCCAAGAGCCCGGGCGTTATAATTCACCCCTCCACTTT.

The chain uses TRBV7-4 and TRBJ1-2, with D possibly TRBD1 on 6 matching bases. V lost 7 bases and J lost 7, with 13 bases in between. Germline CDR1 and CDR2: SGHVT and SQSDAQ. The CDR3 has 12 residues. The CDR3 nucleotides read TGTGCCAGCAAAACAGGGTTAGCTGGCTACACCTTC. This codes for CASKTGLAGYTF. The full variable domain, completed using reference TRBV7-4 and TRBJ1-2, is GAGVSQSPRYKVAKRGRDVALRCDSISGHVTLYWYRQTLGQGSEVLTYSQSDAQRDKSGRPSGRFSAERPERSVSTLKIQRTEQGDSAVYLCASKTGLAGYTFGSGTRLTVV.

The chain joins TRBV15 to TRBJ2-5; 10 nucleotides line up with TRBD2. J gave up 2 bases and V 7 bases, and 7 bases lay outside the gene matches. The CDR3 is made up of 15 amino acids. Germline V lookup: CDR1 LNHNV, CDR2 YYDKDF (reference sequence). The CDR3 here is CATIPGTSVQETQYF. CDR3 coding DNA: TGTGCCACCATTCCCGGGACTAGCGTGCAAGAGACCCAGTACTTC.

This clonotype was seen a few times. The genes are TRBV6-1 and TRBJ1-5; TRBD1 matches at 7 bases. The CDR3 runs 17 residues. Trimming removed 2 bases from V and 2 bases from J; junction bases left unmatched: 9. Per the germline V gene, CDR1 is MNHNS and CDR2 is SASEGT. The CDR3 DNA reads as TGTGCCAGCAGTGAAATCCCAGGGGGGGTAGGCAATCAGCCCCAGCATTTT. This encodes CASSEIPGGVGNQPQHF.

The V gene is TRBV7-8, the J gene TRBJ2-1, with D possibly TRBD2 on 7 matching bases. The germline gives CDR1 SGHVS, CDR2 FQNEAQ. V lost 0 bases and J lost 8, with 14 bases in between. CDR3 length equals 15 residues. The CDR3 region is CASSLAGGAFYEQFF. The CDR3, as DNA: TGTGCCAGCAGCTTAGCGGGGGGGGCGTTTTATGAGCAGTTCTTC.

The table lists this clonotype with a few counts. The chain carries TRBV7-9 and TRBJ2-3, with 10 bases identical to TRBD1. CDR1 and CDR2 from the germline V gene are SEHNR and FQNEAQ (reference sequence). J was trimmed by 4 bases and V by 6 bases; bases with no gene match: 7. CDR3 length equals 15 residues. CDR3 in amino acids: CASRTRDRGSDTQYF. In DNA form, the CDR3 reads TGTGCCAGCAGGACCCGGGACAGGGGATCAGATACGCAGTATTTT. The variable domain in full, with the rest retrieved from reference TRBV7-9 and TRBJ2-3, is DTGVSQNPRHKITKRGQNVTFRCDPISEHNRLYWYRQTLGQGPEFLTYFQNEAQLEKSRLLSDRFSAERPKGSFSTLEIQRTEQGDSAMYLCASRTRDRGSDTQYFGPGTRLTVL.

The V gene is TRBV11-2, the J gene TRBJ1-2; no firm D call. This CDR3 is built from 16 residues. Per germline, CDR1 SGHAT and CDR2 FQNNGV. V was trimmed by 0 bases and J by 4 bases, leaving 15 bases between them. CDR3 amino acids: CASSLEGRSWPYGYTF. CDR3 nucleotide sequence: TGTGCCAGCAGCTTAGAGGGTCGGTCCTGGCCCTATGGCTACACCTTC.

This chain joins TRBV28 and TRBJ2-3; D is possibly TRBD2 (5 bases). Germline V lookup: CDR1 MDHEN, CDR2 SYDVKM. V gave up 5 bases and J gave up 2 bases, with 14 bases separating them. There are 15 residues in the CDR3. CDR3 in DNA: TGTGCCAGCAGTCCAGGATTAGCGACCACAGATACGCAGTATTTT. The encoded protein is CASSPGLATTDTQYF.

A few counts support this clonotype. The chain has TRBV12-3 or TRBV12-4 and TRBJ1-1; D remains unclear. This CDR3 has 15 residues. V was shortened by 5 bases and J by 1 base, with 14 bases between the two germline ends. CDR3 nucleotide sequence: TGTGCCAGCAGTCTGTCGGGATTCACGAACACTGAAGCTTTCTTT. Residues: CASSLSGFTNTEAFF.

This clonotype showed up just a few times. J is TRBJ2-1 and V is TRBV9, with TRBD2 identical over 10 bases. CDR1 and CDR2 (germline): SGDLS, YYNGEE. With V trimmed by 0 bases and J by 10 bases, 10 bases remained unmatched. The CDR3 contains 16 residues. The CDR3 sequence: CASSVVAAGGPGEQFF. CDR3 in DNA: TGTGCCAGCAGCGTAGTTGCAGCGGGAGGGCCGGGCGAGCAGTTCTTC.

This clonotype was observed a handful of times. The genes are TRBV20-1 and TRBJ1-2; no clear D. Looked up from germline, CDR1 is DFQATT and CDR2 is SNEGSKA (reference sequence). The V end was cut by 4 bases, the J end by 3 bases, with 21 bases between. This CDR3 is built from 16 residues. The CDR3 sequence: CSANSPHSDEDYGYTF. The CDR3 DNA reads as TGCAGTGCTAATTCCCCCCACTCTGATGAGGACTATGGCTACACCTTC.

The chain recombines TRBV29-1 with TRBJ2-1; 14 bases match TRBD2. V dropped 7 bases and J dropped 4; count of bases not matched to a gene: 15. Germline V gives CDR1 SQVTM, CDR2 ANQGSEA. The CDR3 totals 18 residues. The CDR3 region has the DNA TGCAGCGGGGGGACAGGCGGGACTAGCGGGAGTTATTACAATGAGCAGTTCTTC. Protein: CSGGTGGTSGSYYNEQFF.